The T cell receptor beta chain described here comes from a study of cytomegalovirus exposure and HLA in healthy donors. 13 Jbeta primers and 60 Vbeta primers were used for the PCR. This table comes from immunoSEQ multiplex PCR, and its TCRdb copy is limited to in-frame clones, with some not included. The sample includes approximately 100,000 clones, approximately 80% of them seen just once. Findings of the study overall: In a later analysis, TCR beta V- and J-gene trimming showed a link to a missense DCLRE1C variant. The authors confirmed in vitro that three CMV-associated chains were specific for CMV antigens.

About this clone: The target antigen is unknown.

V lost 2 bases, J lost 5 bases, and 7 bases stayed unmatched. Per the germline V gene, CDR1 is SGHVS and CDR2 is FNYEAQ. The CDR3 is made up of 15 amino acids. This sequence was found in a female donor in good health and CMV-seropositive. Sequencing was done on a sample of PBMCs. The V gene is TRBV7-6, the J gene TRBJ2-5; 8 bases align to TRBD1. The DNA of the CDR3 is TGTGCCAGCAGCTTATACCCAGGGGGCAGGGAGACCCAGTACTTC. Protein sequence: CASSLYPGGRETQYF.